This TCR beta chain was sequenced in a study of T cells in Graves' hyperthyroidism and ophthalmopathy. Study-wide results and limits: Ophthalmopathy and stable hyperthyroidism were told apart by a 13 V-J model. Ophthalmopathy, as predicted by the model, came a median around 6.7 months after the prediction.

For this clonotype: Its matching antigen is unknown.

The V end was cut by 5 bases, the J end by 10 bases, with 23 bases between. From germline, CDR1 is SGHTA and CDR2 FQGNSA. The CDR3 sequence is 16 residues long. The CDR3 regions of TCR beta were amplified from RNA transcripts. With the HTBI primer set, the TCR CDR3 went through a first round of RT-PCR. TCRdb ran MiXCR on the multiplex PCR reads and lists one entry per CDR3 protein. The sample lists more than 500,000 distinct CDR3 sequences; about half were seen once. The sequence was collected from an adult woman with Graves' disease, either hyperthyroidism or ophthalmopathy (not recorded which). Sequencing was carried out using peripheral blood or thyroid tissue (not recorded which). This chain joins TRBV7-2 and TRBJ1-4; D unclear. CDR3 nucleotide sequence: TGTGCCAGCAGCCTCCAAGGAGGACTTCCAGCGGGAAAACTGTTTTTT. This encodes CASSLQGGLPAGKLFF.